Detailed here is one T cell receptor beta chain. This sample was taken from a study of blood T cell repertoires in COVID-19. For the study at large: Samples representing acute and convalescent COVID-19 were sourced from the United States, Italy and Spain. The analysed material was cDNA or gDNA that came from T cells, B-cell-depleted T cells, or PBMCs.

A PCR-confirmed or clinician-diagnosed COVID-19 case had contacted exposed participants within 2 weeks of entry. CDR3 length: 13 amino acids. Trimming stripped 0 bases from V and 11 bases from J, with 14 bases between. Looked up from germline, CDR1 is SGHRS and CDR2 is YFSETQ. Original analysis: Reference gene primer amplification gave estimated nucleated cell counts. Generated by immunoSEQ multiplex PCR, the TCRdb table keeps only in-frame clones and is missing some. V and J calls and clone size are as listed in that table; D and trimming were resolved from the DNA. Of roughly 200,000 clones in the sample, roughly 90% were seen once.

This clonotype was sampled from a woman under 40 who had been exposed to COVID-19. The rearrangement joins TRBV5-1 to TRBJ2-5; D perhaps matches TRBD1 (5 bases). What was sequenced was PBMCs or T cells enriched from blood (not recorded which). CDR3 protein: CASSLGQPNAQYF. CDR3 sequence (DNA): TGCGCCAGCAGCTTGGGACAGCCGAACGCACAGTACTTC.